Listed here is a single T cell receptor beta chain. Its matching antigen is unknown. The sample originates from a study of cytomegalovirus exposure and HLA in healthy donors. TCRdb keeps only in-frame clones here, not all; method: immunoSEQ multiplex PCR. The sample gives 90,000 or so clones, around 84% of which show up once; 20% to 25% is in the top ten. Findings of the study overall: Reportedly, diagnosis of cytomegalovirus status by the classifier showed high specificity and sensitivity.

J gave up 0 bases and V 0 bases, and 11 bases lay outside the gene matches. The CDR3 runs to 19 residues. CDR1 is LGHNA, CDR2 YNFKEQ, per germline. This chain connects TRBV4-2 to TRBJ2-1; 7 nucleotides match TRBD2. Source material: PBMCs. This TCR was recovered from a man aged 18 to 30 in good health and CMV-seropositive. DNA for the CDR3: TGTGCCAGCAGCCAAGAAGGACTAGGCGGGGCGGACTCCTACAATGAGCAGTTCTTC. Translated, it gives CASSQEGLGGADSYNEQFF.